This TCR beta chain is from a study of T cells in Graves' hyperthyroidism and ophthalmopathy. Overall study results and limits: Most clonotypes that expanded in the thyroid above 0.001 also showed up in blood.

This clonotype has ten or more counts. The antigen is unknown. V lost 7 bases, J lost 0 bases, and 15 bases stayed unmatched. Per germline, CDR1 SQVTM and CDR2 ANQGSEA. This CDR3 has 17 amino acids. Regions amplified from RNA transcripts were the TCR beta CDR3 regions. During a first-round RT-PCR of the TCR CDR3, the HTBI primer set was used. In TCRdb, the multiplex PCR reads were re-called with MiXCR into one record per CDR3 protein. This sample yields approximately 270,000 distinct CDR3 sequences, of which just over 14% are seen a single time; about 14% belongs to the top ten. Hyperthyroidism was newly diagnosed in patients aged 18 to 65 (duration under 2 months). Any patient presenting with uncontrolled infection, other autoimmune disease, pregnancy or lactation was left out. Extraction of PBMCs used 9 to 10 ml of fresh peripheral blood.

Sequencing was performed on blood. The gene calls are TRBV29-1 and TRBJ2-3; 8 bases fit TRBD2. The sequence was collected from a woman aged 40 to 55 with Graves' hyperthyroidism that later progressed to Graves' ophthalmopathy. CDR3 nucleotides: TGCAGCGCGCCAACTAGCGGATTACGTTCTAGCACAGATACGCAGTATTTT. It codes for CSAPTSGLRSSTDTQYF.